These 5 T cell receptor delta chains were all obtained from the same sample, sequenced in a study of gamma delta lymphoproliferative disorders and STAT genes. TCRdb redid clone calling on the multiplex PCR reads using CATT. The sample lists around 3,700 delta-chain clones; around 1.1% were seen once. Genomic DNA from isolated PBMCs served as the sequencing template. Sequencing input: blood. Receptors were obtained from a human donor in good health.

On this clone: A far larger clone is just one base off, so this is likely a read error. The sample carries other DNA sequences with the same CDR3. The J gene is TRDJ1, the V gene TRDV2; tentative D call: TRDD3 (6 bases). This CDR3 spans 15 amino acids. Germline V gene sequence: CDR1 GEAIGNYY, CDR2 EKD. The CDR3 loop is CACDKMGASTDKLIF. CDR3 coding DNA: TGTGCCTGCGACAAGATGGGGGCTTCCACCGATAAACTCATCTTT.

By sample share, this clone is medium-sized (0.01 to 0.1%). The CDR3 sequence: CALGERRGYFLPPYWGISTDKLIF. Written as DNA, the CDR3 is TGTGCTCTTGGGGAACGACGAGGGTACTTCCTACCACCATACTGGGGGATAAGCACCGATAAACTCATCTTT. The rearrangement uses TRDV1 and TRDJ1; TRDD3 agrees at 11 bases. V gave up 1 base and J gave up 1 base; unmatched junction bases: 26. Germline V gene lookup returns CDR1 TSWWSYY and CDR2 QGS. This CDR3 region has 24 residues.

This clone was counted between two and nine times. TCRdb has a much larger clone's protein, which differs at residue 14 from the translation of this DNA, likely because of a read error; what is shown is the protein translated from the DNA. The chain carries TRDV2 and TRDJ1; 9 nucleotides align to TRDD3. This CDR3 is built from 16 residues. Germline-derived CDR1 and CDR2 are GEAIGNYY and EKD. The CDR3 region has the DNA TGTGCCTGTGACACCTTACTGGGGGAATACACCGATAAACCCATCTTT. It is translated as CACDTLLGEYTDKPIF.

About this clone itself: A far larger clone is one nucleotide away, so this likely arose from a read error. Other nucleotide sequences in the sample specify the same CDR3. V and J are TRDV2 and TRDJ1; 10 bases align to TRDD3. Germline CDR1 GEAIGNYY, CDR2 EKD. The J segment lost 0 bases and the V segment lost 3 bases, leaving 12 bases of the junction unmatched. The CDR3 spans 18 residues. CDR3 sequence (DNA): TGTGCCTGTGACCGGCTAGGAGCACTGGGGGATGACACCGATAAACTCATCTTT. This encodes CACDRLGALGDDTDKLIF.

This clone was recorded a few times. The J gene is TRDJ1, the V gene TRDV2, with 11 bases fitting TRDD3. The ends lost 3 bases at V and 3 bases at J; junction bases unmatched: 14. Germline V gene sequence: CDR1 GEAIGNYY, CDR2 EKD. There are 18 residues in the CDR3. The CDR3 DNA is TGTGCCTGTGACCCCCTGGGGGATACAGCTGGAGTGCCCGATAAACTCATCTTT. Translation gives CACDPLGDTAGVPDKLIF.